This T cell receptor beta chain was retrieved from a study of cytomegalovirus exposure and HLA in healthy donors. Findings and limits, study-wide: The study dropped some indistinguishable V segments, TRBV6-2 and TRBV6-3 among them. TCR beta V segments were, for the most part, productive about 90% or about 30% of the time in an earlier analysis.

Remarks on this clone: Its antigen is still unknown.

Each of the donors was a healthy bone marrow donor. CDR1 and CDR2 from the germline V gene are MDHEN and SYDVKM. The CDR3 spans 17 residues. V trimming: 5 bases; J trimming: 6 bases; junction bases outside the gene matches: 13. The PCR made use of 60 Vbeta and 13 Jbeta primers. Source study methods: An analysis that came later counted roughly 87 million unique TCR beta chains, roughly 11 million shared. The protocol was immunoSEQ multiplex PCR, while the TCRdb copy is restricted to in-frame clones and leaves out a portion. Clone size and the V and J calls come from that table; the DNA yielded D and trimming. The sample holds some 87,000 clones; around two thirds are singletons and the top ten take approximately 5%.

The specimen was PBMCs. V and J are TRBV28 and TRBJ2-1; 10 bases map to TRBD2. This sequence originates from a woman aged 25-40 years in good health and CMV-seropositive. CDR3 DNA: TGTGCCAGCAGTCCCCTATGGCTAGCGGGGGCACCCAATGAGCAGTTCTTC. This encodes CASSPLWLAGAPNEQFF.